The T cell receptor (beta chain) described here comes from a study of T cell repertoires in cytomegalovirus infection. Looking at the study overall: CMV epitopes that were recently identified and HLA-C-restricted were used alongside well-studied HLA-B-restricted ones. Both CMV infection and a matching HLA type were indicated by public TCR beta signatures. Study-level results: Dominating the ex vivo response were HLA-C-restricted CMV-specific TCR beta clonotypes. Identification of carriers of CMV plus the relevant HLA was performed using cumulative public TCR beta family frequency.

The V and J ends lost 4 bases and 3 bases respectively, with 16 bases between them. Germline V gene data show CDR1 as SGHTA and CDR2 as FQGNSA. This CDR3 has 15 residues. Points on this clonotype: No antigen is known for it.

Using its own MiXCR run on the reads, TCRdb lists one record per CDR3 protein. The data show about 110,000 distinct CDR3 sequences, with roughly two fifths seen just once and around 70% held by the top ten. This rearrangement joins TRBV7-2 to TRBJ2-7; a possible D gene is TRBD1 (7 bases). The source material was CD8+ T cells from cultured PBMCs, sampled from culture after CMV antigen stimulation. The TCR comes from a human donor in good health (CMV status not recorded). Some clones in this sample may be carry-over from other donors' samples. CDR3: CASSSRQGGIYEQYF. The CDR3 coding sequence is TGTGCCAGCAGCTCGCGCCAGGGGGGCATCTACGAGCAGTACTTC.